A single sample gave rise to the 8 T cell receptor beta chains below, sequenced in a study of cytomegalovirus exposure and HLA in healthy donors. Primers for the PCR totalled 60 Vbeta and 13 Jbeta. Assay used: immunoSEQ multiplex PCR; TCRdb lists only in-frame clones, some missing. The sample includes approximately 50,000 clones, around 85% of them seen just once. The sequencing input was PBMCs. These receptors originate from a boy under 18 in good health and CMV-seropositive.

The chain employs TRBV19 and TRBJ2-1, with 15 bases lining up with TRBD2. This CDR3 is 14 amino acids long. The J segment lost 7 bases and the V segment lost 8 bases, leaving 3 bases of the junction unmatched. Germline V gene lookup returns CDR1 LNHDA and CDR2 SQIVND (reference sequence). The CDR3 is CASSGLAGGNEQFF. CDR3 bases: TGTGCCAGTTCCGGACTAGCGGGGGGGAATGAGCAGTTCTTC.

This clone has a handful of counts. This chain joins TRBV7-2 and TRBJ2-7; TRBD2 is a possible D gene (5 bases). Trimming stripped 5 bases from V and 3 bases from J, with 26 bases between. CDR1 and CDR2 (germline): SGHTA, FQGNSA. This CDR3 comprises 18 residues. The CDR3 bases are TGTGCCAGCAGCGCGGGCACACCTAACCATCCCGCATACTACGAGCAGTACTTC. This translates into CASSAGTPNHPAYYEQYF.

In this sample, this clone turned up a few times. The chain employs TRBV6-5 and TRBJ1-4, with TRBD1 matching over 7 bases. Germline trimming cut 6 bases from V and 8 bases from J; bases unmatched to any gene: 9. Germline values: CDR1 MNHEY, CDR2 SVGAGI. The CDR3 consists of 14 residues. This CDR3 reads CASSPSRGQEKLFF. In nucleotides, the CDR3 is TGTGCCAGCAGCCCCTCTAGGGGGCAAGAAAAACTGTTTTTT.

The rearrangement joins TRBV18 to TRBJ2-2, with D perhaps TRBD1 (5 bases). The CDR3 is 14 residues long. Germline CDR1 reads KGHSH; CDR2 reads LQKENI. The V and J ends lost 3 bases and 4 bases respectively, with 9 bases between them. In nucleotides, the CDR3 is TGTGCCAGCTCACCTGGGGCAACCACCGGGGAGCTGTTTTTT. Protein sequence: CASSPGATTGELFF.

The chain carries TRBV10-2 and TRBJ2-7, with D uncertain. Trimming took 0 bases from V and 4 from J, leaving 7 bases between them. CDR1 is WSHSY and CDR2 is SAAADI in the germline V gene. This CDR3 comprises 13 residues. CDR3 sequence: CASSESGYYEQYF. For the CDR3, the DNA is TGCGCCAGCAGTGAGTCCGGTTATTACGAGCAGTACTTC.

The chain employs TRBV5-1 and TRBJ1-1; D may be TRBD1 (6 bases). CDR3 size: 14 residues. The germline gives CDR1 SGHRS, CDR2 YFSETQ. The germline V and J ends were trimmed by 3 bases and 4 bases, with 13 bases remaining between them. For the CDR3, the DNA is TGCGCCAGCAGCTCCCAAAGGGGGTTCACTGAAGCTTTCTTT. Protein: CASSSQRGFTEAFF.

The chain is built from TRBV19 and TRBJ2-5; 8 nucleotides align to TRBD2. V lost 4 bases to trimming and J lost 6 bases; unmatched junction nucleotides: 10. The CDR3 covers 15 residues. Looked up from germline, CDR1 is LNHDA and CDR2 is SQIVND (reference sequence). The CDR3 spells CASSNGGGGIKTQYF. CDR3 in DNA: TGTGCCAGTAGTAACGGGGGGGGAGGAATAAAGACCCAGTACTTC.

The J gene is TRBJ1-2, the V gene TRBV5-1; D possibly corresponds to TRBD1 (6 bases). This CDR3 region has 15 residues. Germline-derived CDR1 and CDR2 are SGHRS and YFSETQ. Between the trimmed V and J ends, which lost 0 bases and 5 bases, there was a span of 14 bases. CDR3 residues: CASSLVSRGQYGYTF. In DNA form, the CDR3 reads TGCGCCAGCAGCTTGGTTAGCAGGGGCCAATATGGCTACACCTTC.